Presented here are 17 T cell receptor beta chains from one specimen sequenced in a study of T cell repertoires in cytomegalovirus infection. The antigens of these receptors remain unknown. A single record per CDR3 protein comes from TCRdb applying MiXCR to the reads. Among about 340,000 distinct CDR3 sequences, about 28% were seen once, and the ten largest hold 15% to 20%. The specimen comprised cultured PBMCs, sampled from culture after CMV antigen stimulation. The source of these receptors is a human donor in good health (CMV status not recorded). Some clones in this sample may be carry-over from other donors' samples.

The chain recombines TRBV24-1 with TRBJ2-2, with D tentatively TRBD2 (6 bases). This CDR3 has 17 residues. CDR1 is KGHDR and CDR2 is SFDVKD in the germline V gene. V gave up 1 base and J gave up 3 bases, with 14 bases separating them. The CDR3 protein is CATSDFKGLGDTGELFF. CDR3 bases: TGTGCCACCAGTGATTTTAAGGGACTGGGGGACACCGGGGAGCTGTTTTTT.

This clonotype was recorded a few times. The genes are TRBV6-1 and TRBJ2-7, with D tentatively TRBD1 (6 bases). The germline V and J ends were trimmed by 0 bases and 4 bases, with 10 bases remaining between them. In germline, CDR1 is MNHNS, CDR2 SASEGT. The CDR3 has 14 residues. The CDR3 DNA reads TGTGCCAGCAGTGAAGCGGGCAGGGGATACGAGCAGTACTTC. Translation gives CASSEAGRGYEQYF.

Written as DNA, the CDR3 is TGTGCCAGTAGTATCGCCGACAGGTCAGGAGAGACCCAGTACTTC. This translates into CASSIADRSGETQYF. The J gene is TRBJ2-5, the V gene TRBV19; D might be TRBD1 (6 bases). The V gene's germline CDR1 is LNHDA and CDR2 SQIVND (reference sequence). V was pared by 3 bases and J by 4 bases, with 15 bases between. The length of the CDR3 is 15 residues.

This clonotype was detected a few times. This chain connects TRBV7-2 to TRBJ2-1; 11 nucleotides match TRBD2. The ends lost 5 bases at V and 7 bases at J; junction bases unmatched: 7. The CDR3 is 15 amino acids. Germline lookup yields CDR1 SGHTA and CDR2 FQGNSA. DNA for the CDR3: TGTGCCAGCAGCGCCACTAGCGGGGGCAGGAATGAGCAGTTCTTC. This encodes CASSATSGGRNEQFF.

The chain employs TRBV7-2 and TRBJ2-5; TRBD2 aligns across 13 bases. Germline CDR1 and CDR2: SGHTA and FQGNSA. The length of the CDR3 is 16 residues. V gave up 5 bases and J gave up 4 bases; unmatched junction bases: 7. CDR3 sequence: CASSPRWTSGRETQYF. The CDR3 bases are TGTGCCAGCAGCCCTCGCTGGACTAGCGGGAGAGAGACCCAGTACTTC. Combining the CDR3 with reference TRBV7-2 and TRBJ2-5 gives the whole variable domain GAGVSQSPSNKVTEKGKDVELRCDPISGHTALYWYRQSLGQGLEFLIYFQGNSAPDKSGLPSDRFSAERTGGSVSTLTIQRTQQEDSAVYLCASSPRWTSGRETQYFGPGTRLLVL.

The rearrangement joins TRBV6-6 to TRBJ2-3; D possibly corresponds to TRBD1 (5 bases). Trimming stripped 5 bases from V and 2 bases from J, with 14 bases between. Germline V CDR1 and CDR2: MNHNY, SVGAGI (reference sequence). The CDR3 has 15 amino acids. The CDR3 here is CASSDGFRATDTQYF. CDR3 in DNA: TGTGCCAGCAGTGATGGGTTCAGGGCCACAGATACGCAGTATTTT.

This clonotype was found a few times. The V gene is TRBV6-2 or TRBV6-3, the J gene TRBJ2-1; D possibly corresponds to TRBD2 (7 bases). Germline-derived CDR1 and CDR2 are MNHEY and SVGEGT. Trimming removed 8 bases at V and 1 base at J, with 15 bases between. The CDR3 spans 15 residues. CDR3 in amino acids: CASRSGGGSYNEQFF. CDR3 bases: TGTGCCAGCCGTTCGGGGGGCGGGTCCTACAATGAGCAGTTCTTC.

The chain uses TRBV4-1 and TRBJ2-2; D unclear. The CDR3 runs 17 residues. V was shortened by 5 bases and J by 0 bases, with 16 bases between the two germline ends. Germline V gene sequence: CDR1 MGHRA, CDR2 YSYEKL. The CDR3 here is CASSYPRAQSNTGELFF. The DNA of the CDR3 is TGCGCCAGCAGCTACCCCCGAGCCCAGTCGAACACCGGGGAGCTGTTTTTT.

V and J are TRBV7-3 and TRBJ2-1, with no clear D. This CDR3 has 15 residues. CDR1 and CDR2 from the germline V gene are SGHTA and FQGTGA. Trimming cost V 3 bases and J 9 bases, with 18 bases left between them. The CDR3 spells CASSFGPRSTSEQFF. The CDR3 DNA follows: TGTGCCAGCAGCTTTGGACCAAGGTCTACAAGTGAGCAGTTCTTC. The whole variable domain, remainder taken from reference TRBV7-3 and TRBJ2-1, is GAGVSQTPSNKVTEKGKYVELRCDPISGHTALYWYRQSLGQGPEFLIYFQGTGAADDSGLPNDRFFAVRPEGSVSTLKIQRTERGDSAVYLCASSFGPRSTSEQFFGPGTRLTVL.

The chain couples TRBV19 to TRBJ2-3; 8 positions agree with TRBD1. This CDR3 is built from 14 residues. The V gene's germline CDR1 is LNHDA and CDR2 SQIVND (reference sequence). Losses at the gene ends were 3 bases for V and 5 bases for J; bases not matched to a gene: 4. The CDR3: CASSIQGAGDTQYF. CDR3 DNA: TGTGCCAGTAGTATTCAGGGGGCCGGAGATACGCAGTATTTT.

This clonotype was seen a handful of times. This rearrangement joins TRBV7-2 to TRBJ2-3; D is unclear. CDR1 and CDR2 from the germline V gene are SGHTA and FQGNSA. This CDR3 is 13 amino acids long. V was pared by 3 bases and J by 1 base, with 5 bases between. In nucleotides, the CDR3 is TGTGCCAGCAGCTTTACGGGCACAGATACGCAGTATTTT. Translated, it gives CASSFTGTDTQYF.

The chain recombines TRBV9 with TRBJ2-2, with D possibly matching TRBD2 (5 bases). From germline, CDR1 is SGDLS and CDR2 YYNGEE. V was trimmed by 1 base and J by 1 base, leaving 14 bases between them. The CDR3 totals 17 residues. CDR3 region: CASSVNPRRGNTGELFF. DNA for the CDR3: TGTGCCAGCAGCGTAAACCCTCGTCGGGGGAACACCGGGGAGCTGTTTTTT.

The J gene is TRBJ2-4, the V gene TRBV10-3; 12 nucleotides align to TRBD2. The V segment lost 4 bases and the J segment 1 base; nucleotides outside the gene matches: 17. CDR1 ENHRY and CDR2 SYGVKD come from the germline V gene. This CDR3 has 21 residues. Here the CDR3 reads CAISGYRSASGGAGAKNIQYF. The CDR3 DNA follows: TGTGCCATCAGTGGATATCGGAGTGCTAGCGGGGGGGCCGGGGCCAAAAACATTCAGTACTTC.

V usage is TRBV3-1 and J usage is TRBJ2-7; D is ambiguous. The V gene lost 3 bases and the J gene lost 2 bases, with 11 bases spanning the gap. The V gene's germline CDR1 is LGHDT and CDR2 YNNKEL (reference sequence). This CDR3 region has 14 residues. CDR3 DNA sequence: TGTGCCAGCAGCCATCAAAACCAAGCCTACGAGCAGTACTTC. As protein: CASSHQNQAYEQYF.

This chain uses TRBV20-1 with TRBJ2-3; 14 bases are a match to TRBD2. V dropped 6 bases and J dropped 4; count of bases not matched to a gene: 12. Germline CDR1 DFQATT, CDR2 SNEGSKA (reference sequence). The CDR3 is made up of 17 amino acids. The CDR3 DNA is TGCAGTGCGACCGGGACTAGCGGGAGAGTAGGGTCAGATACGCAGTATTTT. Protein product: CSATGTSGRVGSDTQYF.

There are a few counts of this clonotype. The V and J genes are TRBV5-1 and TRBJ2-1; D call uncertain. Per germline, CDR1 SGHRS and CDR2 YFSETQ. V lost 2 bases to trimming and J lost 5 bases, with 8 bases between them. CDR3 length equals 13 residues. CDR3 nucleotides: TGCGCCAGCAGCTTCGGGTCGGACAATGAGCAGTTCTTC. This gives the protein CASSFGSDNEQFF.

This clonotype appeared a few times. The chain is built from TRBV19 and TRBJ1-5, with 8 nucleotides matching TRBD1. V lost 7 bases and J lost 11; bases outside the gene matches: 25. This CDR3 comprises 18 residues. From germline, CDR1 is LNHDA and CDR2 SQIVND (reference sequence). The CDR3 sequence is CASNHQHTGTGWGWSQHF. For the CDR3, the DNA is TGTGCCAGTAATCACCAACATACCGGGACAGGTTGGGGATGGTCCCAGCATTTT.